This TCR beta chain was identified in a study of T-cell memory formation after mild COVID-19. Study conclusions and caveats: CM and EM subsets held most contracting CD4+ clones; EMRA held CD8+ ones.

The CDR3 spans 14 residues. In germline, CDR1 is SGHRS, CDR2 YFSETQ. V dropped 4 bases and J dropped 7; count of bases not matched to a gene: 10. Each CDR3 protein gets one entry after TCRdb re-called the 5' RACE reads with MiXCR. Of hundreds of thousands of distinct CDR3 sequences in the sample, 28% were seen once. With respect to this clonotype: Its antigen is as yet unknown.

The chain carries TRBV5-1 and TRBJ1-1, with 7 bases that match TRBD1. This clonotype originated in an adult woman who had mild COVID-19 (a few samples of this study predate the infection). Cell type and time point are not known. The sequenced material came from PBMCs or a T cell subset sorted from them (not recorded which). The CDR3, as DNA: TGCGCCAGCAGCGGGGGACAGCCGGGAGGTGAAGCTTTCTTT. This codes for CASSGGQPGGEAFF.